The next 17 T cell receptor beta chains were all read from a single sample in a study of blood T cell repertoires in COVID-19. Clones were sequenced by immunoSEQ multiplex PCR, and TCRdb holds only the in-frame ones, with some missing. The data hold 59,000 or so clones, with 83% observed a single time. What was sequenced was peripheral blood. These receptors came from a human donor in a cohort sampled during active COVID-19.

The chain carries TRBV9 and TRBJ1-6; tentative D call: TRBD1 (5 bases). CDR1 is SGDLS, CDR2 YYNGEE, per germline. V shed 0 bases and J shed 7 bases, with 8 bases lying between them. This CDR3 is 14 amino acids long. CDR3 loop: CASSVGQGNSPLHF. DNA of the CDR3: TGTGCCAGCAGCGTAGGTCAGGGAAATTCACCCCTCCACTTT.

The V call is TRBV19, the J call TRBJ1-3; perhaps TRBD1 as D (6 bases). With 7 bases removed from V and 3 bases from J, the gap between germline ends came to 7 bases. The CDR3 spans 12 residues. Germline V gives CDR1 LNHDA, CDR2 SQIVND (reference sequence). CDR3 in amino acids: CASTDSGNTIYF. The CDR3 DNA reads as TGTGCCAGTACGGACAGTGGAAACACCATATATTTT.

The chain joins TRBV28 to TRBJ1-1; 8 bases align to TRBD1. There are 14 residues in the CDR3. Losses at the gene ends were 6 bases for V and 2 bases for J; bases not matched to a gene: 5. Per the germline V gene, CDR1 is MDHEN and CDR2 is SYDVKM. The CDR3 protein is CASRGQAGNTEAFF. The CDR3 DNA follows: TGTGCCAGCAGGGGACAGGCTGGAAACACTGAAGCTTTCTTT.

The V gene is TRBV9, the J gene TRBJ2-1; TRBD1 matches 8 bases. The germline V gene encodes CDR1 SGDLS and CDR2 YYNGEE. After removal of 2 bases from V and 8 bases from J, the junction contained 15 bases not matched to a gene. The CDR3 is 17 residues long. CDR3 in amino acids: CASSVDPTDRASHEQFF. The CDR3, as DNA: TGTGCCAGCAGCGTGGATCCCACGGACAGGGCAAGCCATGAGCAGTTCTTC.

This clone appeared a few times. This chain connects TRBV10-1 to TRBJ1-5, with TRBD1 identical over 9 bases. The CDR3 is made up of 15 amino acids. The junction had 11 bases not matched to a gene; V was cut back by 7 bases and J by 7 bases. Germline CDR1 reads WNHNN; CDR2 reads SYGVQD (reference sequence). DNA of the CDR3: TGCGCCAGCAAAGGACAGGGGTTTGCACCCCAGCCCCAGCATTTT. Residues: CASKGQGFAPQPQHF.

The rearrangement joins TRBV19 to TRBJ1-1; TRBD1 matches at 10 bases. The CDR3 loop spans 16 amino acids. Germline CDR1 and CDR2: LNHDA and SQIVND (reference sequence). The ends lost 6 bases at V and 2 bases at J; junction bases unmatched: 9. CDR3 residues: CASRPGQGTSNTEAFF. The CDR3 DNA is TGTGCCAGTAGGCCGGGACAGGGGACCTCAAACACTGAAGCTTTCTTT.

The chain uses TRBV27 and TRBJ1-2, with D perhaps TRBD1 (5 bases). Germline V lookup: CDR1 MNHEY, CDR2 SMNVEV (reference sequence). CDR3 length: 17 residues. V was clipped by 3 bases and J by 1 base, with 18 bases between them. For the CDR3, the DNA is TGTGCCAGCAGTTTTCGAGTTCAGGGCCAGCATAACTATGGCTACACCTTC. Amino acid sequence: CASSFRVQGQHNYGYTF.

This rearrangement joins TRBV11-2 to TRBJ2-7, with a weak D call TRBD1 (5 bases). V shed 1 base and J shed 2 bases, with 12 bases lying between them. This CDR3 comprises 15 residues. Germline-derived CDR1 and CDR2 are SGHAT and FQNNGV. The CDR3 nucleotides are TGTGCCAGCAGCTTAGGGGTTGGGGCACCCTACGAGCAGTACTTC. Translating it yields CASSLGVGAPYEQYF.

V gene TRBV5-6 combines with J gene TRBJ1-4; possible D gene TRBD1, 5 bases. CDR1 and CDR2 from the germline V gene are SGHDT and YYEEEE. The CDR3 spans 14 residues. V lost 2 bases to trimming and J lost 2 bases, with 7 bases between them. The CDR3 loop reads CASSLGVTNEKLFF. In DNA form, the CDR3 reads TGTGCCAGCAGCTTAGGGGTCACTAATGAAAAACTGTTTTTT.

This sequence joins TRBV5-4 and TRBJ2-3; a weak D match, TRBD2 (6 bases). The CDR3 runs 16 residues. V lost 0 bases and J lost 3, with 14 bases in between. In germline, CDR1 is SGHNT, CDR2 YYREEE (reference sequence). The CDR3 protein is CASSLEGTLGTDTQYF. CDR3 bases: TGTGCCAGCAGCTTGGAAGGGACTCTCGGTACAGATACGCAGTATTTT.

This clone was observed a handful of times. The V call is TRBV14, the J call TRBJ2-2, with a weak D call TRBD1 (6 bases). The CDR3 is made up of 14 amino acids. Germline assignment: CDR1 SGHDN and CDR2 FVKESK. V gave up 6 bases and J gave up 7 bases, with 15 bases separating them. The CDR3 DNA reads TGTGCCAGCAGGCCTCAGTGGGGGCACGGGGAGCTGTTTTTT. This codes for CASRPQWGHGELFF.

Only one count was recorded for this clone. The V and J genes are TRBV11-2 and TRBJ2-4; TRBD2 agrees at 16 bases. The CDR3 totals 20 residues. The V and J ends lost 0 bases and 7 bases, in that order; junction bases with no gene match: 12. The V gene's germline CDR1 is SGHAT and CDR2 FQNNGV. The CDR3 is CASSLDGTSGGAWWRNIQYF. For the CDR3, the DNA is TGTGCCAGCAGCTTAGACGGGACTAGCGGGGGGGCCTGGTGGAGGAACATTCAGTACTTC.

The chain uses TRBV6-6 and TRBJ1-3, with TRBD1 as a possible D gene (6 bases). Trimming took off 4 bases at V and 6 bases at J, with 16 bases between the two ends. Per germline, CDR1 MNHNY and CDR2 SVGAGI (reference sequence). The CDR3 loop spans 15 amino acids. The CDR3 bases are TGTGCCAGCAGTTTTCCGACAGGCCCCGAAAACACCATATATTTT. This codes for CASSFPTGPENTIYF.

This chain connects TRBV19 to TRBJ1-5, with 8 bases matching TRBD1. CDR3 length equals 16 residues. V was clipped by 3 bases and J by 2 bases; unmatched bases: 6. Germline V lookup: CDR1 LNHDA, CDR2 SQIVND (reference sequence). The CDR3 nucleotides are TGTGCCAGTAGTATCCGTGGACAGGGAGGCAATCAGCCCCAGCATTTT. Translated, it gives CASSIRGQGGNQPQHF.

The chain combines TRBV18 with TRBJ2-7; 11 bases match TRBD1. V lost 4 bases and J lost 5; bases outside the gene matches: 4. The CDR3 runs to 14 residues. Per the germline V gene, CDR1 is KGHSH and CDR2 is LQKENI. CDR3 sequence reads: CASSQDRGRHEQYF. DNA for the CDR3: TGTGCCAGCTCACAGGACAGGGGGCGCCACGAGCAGTACTTC.

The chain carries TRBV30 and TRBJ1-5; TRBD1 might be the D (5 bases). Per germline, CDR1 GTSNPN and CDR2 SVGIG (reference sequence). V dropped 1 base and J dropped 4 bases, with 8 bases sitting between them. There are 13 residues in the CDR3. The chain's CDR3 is CAWSAGWNQPQHF. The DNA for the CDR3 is TGTGCCTGGAGTGCAGGGTGGAATCAGCCCCAGCATTTT.

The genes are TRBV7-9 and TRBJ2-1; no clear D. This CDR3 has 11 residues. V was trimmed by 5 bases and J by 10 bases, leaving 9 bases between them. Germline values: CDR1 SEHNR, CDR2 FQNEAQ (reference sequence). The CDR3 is CASSPLREQFF. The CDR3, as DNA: TGTGCCAGCAGCCCCCTACGCGAGCAGTTCTTC.